This T cell receptor (beta chain) was identified during a study of metastatic and nonmetastatic thyroid tumors. About the research overall: The comparison covered peripheral blood and tumor or nodule tissue in malignant and benign thyroid patients. Broader study findings: Significantly greater TCR beta diversity was reportedly found in malignant thyroid tumors than in benign nodules (in blood and tumor).

This clone was observed a few times. What it binds is unknown. This CDR3 has 14 amino acids. V was pared by 1 base and J by 5 bases, with 10 bases between. The V gene's germline CDR1 is SGHRS and CDR2 YFSETQ. TCRdb reprocessed the PCR reads via MiXCR. The sample carries fewer than 11,000 clones, 25% to 40% recorded once. Thyroid surgery took place with no prior treatment in any patient. Input material: tumor tissue. V is TRBV5-1 and J is TRBJ2-1; D might be TRBD2 (5 bases). This clonotype originated in a female donor with papillary thyroid cancer or a benign thyroid nodule (not recorded which). Some clones in this sample may be carry-over from other donors' samples. In DNA, the CDR3 is TGCGCCAGCAGCTTGAACGGACTCCACAATGAGCAGTTCTTC. Amino acids: CASSLNGLHNEQFF. The full variable domain, completed using reference TRBV5-1 and TRBJ2-1, is KAGVTQTPRYLIKTRGQQVTLSCSPISGHRSVSWYQQTPGQGLQFLFEYFSETQRNKGNFPGRFSGRQFSNSRSEMNVSTLELGDSALYLCASSLNGLHNEQFFGPGTRLTVL.